This T cell receptor beta chain appears in the sequencing data of a study of tumor-infiltrating lymphocytes in primary liver carcinoma. At the level of the study: Ranging in age from 30 to 69 years, the patients were men and women. Roughly 3.5 to 7.5 million productive TCRbeta reads were obtained per sample, with similar numbers across tissue types.

With roughly 540 ng total RNA as template and a constant-region primer, TCR beta cDNA was made. It was through three nested multiplex PCR rounds of slightly modified ARM-PCR that TCR beta libraries arose. TRBV1-TRBV30 forward and Cbeta reverse primers drove the first two roughly 9-cycle rounds. TCRdb reprocessed the multiplex PCR reads with MiXCR, giving one entry per CDR3 protein. The data show around 37,000 distinct CDR3 sequences, roughly 73% seen once. The junction had 11 bases not matched to a gene; V was cut back by 6 bases and J by 8 bases. The CDR3 sequence is 15 residues long. CDR1 SGHTA and CDR2 FQGNSA come from the germline V gene. Study findings and constraints: Compared with tumor region pairs, tumor-adjacent and tumor-blood pairs overlapped less. Tumors had a significantly higher top-250-clone fraction than blood (p = 0.039).

The roughly 17-31 mg bulk tissue piece was not sorted before simultaneous RNA and DNA extraction. Concerning this clonotype itself: Its antigen remains unknown.

This receptor was identified in a man aged 35-49 years with primary liver carcinoma and hepatitis B virus infection. Sample: tumor-adjacent normal liver tissue. The genes are TRBV7-2 and TRBJ2-1; 9 bases are shared with TRBD1. In DNA, the CDR3 is TGTGCCAGCAGTTCTGCCGGGACAGGGAATTATGAGCAGTTCTTC. It is translated as CASSSAGTGNYEQFF.